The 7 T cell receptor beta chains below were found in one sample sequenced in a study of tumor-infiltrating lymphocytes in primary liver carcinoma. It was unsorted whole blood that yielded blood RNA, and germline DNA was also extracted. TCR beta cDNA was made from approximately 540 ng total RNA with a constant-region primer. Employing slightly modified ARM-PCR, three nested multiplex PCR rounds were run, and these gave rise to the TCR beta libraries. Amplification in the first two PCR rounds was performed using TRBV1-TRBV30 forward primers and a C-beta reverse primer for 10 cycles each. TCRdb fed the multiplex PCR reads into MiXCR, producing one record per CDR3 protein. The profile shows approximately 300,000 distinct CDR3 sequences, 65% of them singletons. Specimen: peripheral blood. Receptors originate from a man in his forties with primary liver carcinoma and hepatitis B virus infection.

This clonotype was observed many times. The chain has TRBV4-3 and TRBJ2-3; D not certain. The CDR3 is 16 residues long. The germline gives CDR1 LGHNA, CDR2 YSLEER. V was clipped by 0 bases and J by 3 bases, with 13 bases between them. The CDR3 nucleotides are TGCGCCAGCAGCCAAGATGGAGTCGGGCAAACAGATACGCAGTATTTT. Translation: CASSQDGVGQTDTQYF.

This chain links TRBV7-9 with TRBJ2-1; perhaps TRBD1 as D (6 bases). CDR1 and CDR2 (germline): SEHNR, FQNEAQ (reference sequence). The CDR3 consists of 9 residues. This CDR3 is CQGGNEQFF. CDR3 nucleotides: TGTCAAGGGGGCAATGAGCAGTTCTTC.

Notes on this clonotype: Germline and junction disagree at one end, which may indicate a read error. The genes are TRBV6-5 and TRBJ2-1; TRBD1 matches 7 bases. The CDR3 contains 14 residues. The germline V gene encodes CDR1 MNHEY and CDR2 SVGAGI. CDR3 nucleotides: TGTGCCAGTAGACCGCTGGGACAGAACAATGAGCAGTTATTC. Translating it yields CASRPLGQNNEQLF.

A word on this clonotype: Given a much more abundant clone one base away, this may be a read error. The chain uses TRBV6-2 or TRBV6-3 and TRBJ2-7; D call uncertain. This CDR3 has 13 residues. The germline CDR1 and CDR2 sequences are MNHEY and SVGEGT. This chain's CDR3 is CTSSYDWVGEQYF. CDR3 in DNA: TGTACCAGCAGTTACGACTGGGTTGGCGAGCAGTACTTC.

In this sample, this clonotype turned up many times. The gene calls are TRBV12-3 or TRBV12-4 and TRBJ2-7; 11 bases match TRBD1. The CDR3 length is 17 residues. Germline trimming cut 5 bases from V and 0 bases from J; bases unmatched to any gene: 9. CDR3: CASSHLLGQGASYEQYF. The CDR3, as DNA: TGTGCCAGCAGTCACCTGCTCGGACAGGGGGCCTCCTACGAGCAGTACTTC.

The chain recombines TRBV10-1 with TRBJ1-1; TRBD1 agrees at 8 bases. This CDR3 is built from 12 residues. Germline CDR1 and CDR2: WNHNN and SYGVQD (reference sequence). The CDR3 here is CVIQGQEAEAFF. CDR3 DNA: TGCGTCATCCAGGGACAGGAGGCTGAAGCTTTCTTT.

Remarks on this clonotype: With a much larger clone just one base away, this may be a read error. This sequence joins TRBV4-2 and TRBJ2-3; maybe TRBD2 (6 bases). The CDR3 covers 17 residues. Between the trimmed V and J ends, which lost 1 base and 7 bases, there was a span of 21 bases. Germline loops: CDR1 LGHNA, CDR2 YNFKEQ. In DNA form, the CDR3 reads TGTGCCAGCAGCCAAGCAAGCAGACTAGTGGGAAAGCATACGCAGTATTTT. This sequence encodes CASSQASRLVGKHTQYF.